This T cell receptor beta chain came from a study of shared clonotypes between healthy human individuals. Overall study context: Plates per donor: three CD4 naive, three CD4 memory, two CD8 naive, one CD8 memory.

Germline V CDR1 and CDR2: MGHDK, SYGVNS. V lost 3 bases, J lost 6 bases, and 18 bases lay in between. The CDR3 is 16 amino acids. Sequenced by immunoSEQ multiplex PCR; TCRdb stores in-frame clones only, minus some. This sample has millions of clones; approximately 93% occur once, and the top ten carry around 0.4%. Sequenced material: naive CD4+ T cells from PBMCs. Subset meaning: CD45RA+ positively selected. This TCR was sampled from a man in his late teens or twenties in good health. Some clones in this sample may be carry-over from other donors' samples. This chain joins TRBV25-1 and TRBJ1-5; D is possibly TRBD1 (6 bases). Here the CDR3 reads CASSDNAGEGGQPQHF. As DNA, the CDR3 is TGTGCCAGCAGTGACAACGCAGGGGAGGGCGGTCAGCCCCAGCATTTT. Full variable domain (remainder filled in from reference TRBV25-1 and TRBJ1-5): EADIYQTPRYLVIGTGKKITLECSQTMGHDKMYWYQQDPGMELHLIHYSYGVNSTEKGDLSSESTVSRIRTEHFPLTLESARPSHTSQYLCASSDNAGEGGQPQHFGDGTRLSIL.